This is a list of T cell receptor beta chains from one sample in a study of T cell responses to AZD1222 COVID-19 vaccine. Profiling relied on immunoSEQ multiplex PCR, and the TCRdb table lists in-frame clones only, not all of them. In the table there are about 110,000 clones, 88% of which are singletons. The material sequenced was peripheral blood, taken on day 0 of AZD1222 vaccination. These receptors all come from an adult in good health. Both conserved end residues are part of each CDR3. The D gene is left open where the match is weak. Clone size is not always given. Where it is, it says once, few, many or a class for expanded clones.

NA	once	TRBJ1-3	TRBV10-3	CATGRESSGNTIYF	TGTGCCACGGGGAGGGAGAGCTCTGGAAACACCATATATTTT
TRBD1	NA	TRBJ1-2	TRBV18	CASSLGQGGYTF	TGTGCCAGCTCACTAGGACAGGGGGGCTACACCTTC
TRBD1	NA	TRBJ1-2	TRBV13	CASSLKVQGVKDGYTF	TGTGCCAGCAGCTTAAAGGTGCAGGGGGTAAAGGATGGCTACACCTTC
NA	NA	TRBJ1-2	TRBV6-5	CASILDGLRGYTF	TGTGCCAGCATTCTGGACGGCCTCCGAGGCTACACCTTC
NA	NA	TRBJ1-5	TRBV6-1	CASSEGQVINQPQHF	TGTGCCAGCAGTGAGGGTCAGGTGATCAATCAGCCCCAGCATTTT
TRBD2	NA	TRBJ2-2	TRBV6-5	CASSYSGGSTGELFF	TGTGCCAGCAGTTATTCTGGCGGGAGCACCGGGGAGCTGTTTTTT
TRBD1	NA	TRBJ1-1	TRBV29-1	CSVVFGTGYPNEAFF	TGCAGCGTTGTATTTGGGACAGGTTATCCTAATGAAGCTTTCTTT
NA	NA	TRBJ1-2	TRBV3-1/TRBV3-2	CASSQDFTRVGYTF	TGTGCCAGCAGCCAAGATTTTACGAGGGTCGGCTACACCTTC
NA	NA	TRBJ1-2	TRBV5-8	CASSRTERADGYTF	TGTGCCAGCAGCCGGACCGAGCGGGCGGATGGCTACACCTTC
NA	NA	TRBJ2-7	TRBV25-1	CASSHGVGGPNSYEQYF	TGTGCCAGCAGTCATGGAGTGGGGGGTCCAAACTCCTACGAGCAGTACTTC
NA	NA	TRBJ2-6	TRBV19	CASTPTGANVLTF	TGTGCCAGTACCCCGACTGGGGCCAACGTCCTGACTTTC